This T cell receptor (beta chain) was found in a study of blood T cells in healthy people across ages. Overall study: T cells yielded about one barcoded beta molecule per two cells through template switching.

The CDR3 loop spans 15 amino acids. Germline lookup yields CDR1 MDHEN and CDR2 SYDVKM. V lost 5 bases to trimming and J lost 6 bases; unmatched junction nucleotides: 7. Together with a sample-barcoded 5' primer, a J-beta primer mix was included in a second PCR lasting about 7 to 11 cycles. TCRdb reanalysed the 5' RACE reads using MiXCR and keeps one entry per CDR3 protein. Of 540,000 or so distinct CDR3 sequences in the sample, around 48% were seen once. This sequence was found in an elderly man in good health. The genes are TRBV28 and TRBJ2-5; TRBD2 aligns across 12 bases. The sequenced sample was blood. The CDR3 here is CASSPQTSGRQTQYF. The CDR3 DNA sequence: TGTGCCAGCAGTCCACAGACTAGCGGGAGACAGACCCAGTACTTC.